Here is one T cell receptor beta chain with its context. What it binds is not known. The germline gene is not matched at one end of the junction; a read error may be the cause. Combining a sample-barcoded 5' primer with a J-beta primer mix, a second PCR ran for about 7 to 11 cycles. In TCRdb, the 5' RACE reads were re-called with MiXCR into one record per CDR3 protein. Here the sample spans 2 million or so distinct CDR3 sequences, around 48% being singletons. Per-sample yields of isolated PBMCs were at least 6 million. Extraction yielded at least 5 micrograms of total RNA per sample. The sample belongs to a study of blood T cells in healthy people across ages. Study in general: Through template switching, about one barcoded beta molecule was captured per two T cells, as measured in model experiments.

CDR1 is MNHEY and CDR2 is SVGEGT in the germline V gene. The CDR3 has 13 residues. Study conclusions and caveats: Roughly linearly, TCR beta diversity per million T cells fell as age increased.

The chain links TRBV6-2 or TRBV6-3 to TRBJ1-2; D call uncertain. The sample consisted of blood. The TCR sequence derives from a middle-aged woman in good health. The chain's CDR3 is CASKPLNNYGYTF. The CDR3 nucleotides read TGCGCCAGCAAGCCGTTAAATAACTATGGCTACACCTTC.